The clone carrying this TCR beta chain appeared a few times. The data stem from a study of cytomegalovirus exposure and HLA in healthy donors. 60 Vbeta and 13 Jbeta primers were used in PCR. Data came from immunoSEQ multiplex PCR; TCRdb stores just in-frame clones and leaves some out. The data contain 100,000 to 150,000 clones, about two thirds of them singletons. The CDR3 loop spans 13 amino acids. CDR1 SEHNR and CDR2 FQNEAQ come from the germline V gene (reference sequence). V lost 5 bases to trimming and J lost 1 base, with 8 bases between them. V and J are TRBV7-9 and TRBJ1-2; D is perhaps TRBD1 (5 bases). This sequence originates from a man aged 25-45 years in good health and CMV-seronegative. Specimen: PBMCs. CDR3 in DNA: TGTGCCAGCAGCCCCGACAGTAACTATGGCTACACCTTC. This translates into CASSPDSNYGYTF.